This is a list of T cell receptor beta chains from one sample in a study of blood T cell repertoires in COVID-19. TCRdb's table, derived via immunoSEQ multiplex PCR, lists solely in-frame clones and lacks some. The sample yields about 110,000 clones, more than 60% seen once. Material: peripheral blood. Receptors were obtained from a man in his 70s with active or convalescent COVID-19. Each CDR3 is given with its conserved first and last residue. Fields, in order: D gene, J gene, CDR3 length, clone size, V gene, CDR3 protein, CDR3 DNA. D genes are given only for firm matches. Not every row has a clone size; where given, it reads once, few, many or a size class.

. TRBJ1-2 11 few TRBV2 CASSEAGGYTF TGTGCCAGCAGTGAGGCTGGTGGCTACACCTTC
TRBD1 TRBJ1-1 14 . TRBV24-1 CATSDLHRGLGAFF TGTGCCACCAGTGATTTACACAGGGGGCTGGGAGCTTTCTTT
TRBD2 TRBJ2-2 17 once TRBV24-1 CATSDPSGKGTPAELFF TGTGCCACCAGTGACCCCAGCGGGAAGGGAACACCGGCAGAGCTGTTTTTT
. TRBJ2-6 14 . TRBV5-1 CASSQATGANVLTF TGCGCCAGCAGCCAGGCAACTGGGGCCAACGTCCTGACTTTC
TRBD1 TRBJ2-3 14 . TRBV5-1 CASSFRQGTDTQYF TGCGCCAGCAGCTTTCGACAGGGAACAGATACGCAGTATTTT
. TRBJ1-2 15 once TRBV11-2 CASSLDGREDYGYTF TGTGCCAGCAGCTTAGACGGCAGGGAGGACTATGGCTACACCTTC
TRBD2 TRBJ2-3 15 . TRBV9 CASSDSGRAPDTQYF TGTGCCAGCAGCGATAGCGGGAGGGCTCCAGATACGCAGTATTTT
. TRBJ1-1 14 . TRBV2 CASRKTEMNTEAFF TGTGCCAGCAGGAAGACAGAGATGAACACTGAAGCTTTCTTT
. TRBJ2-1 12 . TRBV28 CASSLQGGEQFF TGTGCCAGCAGCTTACAGGGAGGTGAGCAGTTCTTC
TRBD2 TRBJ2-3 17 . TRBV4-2 CASSRAKVGGSADTQYF TGTGCCAGCAGCCGAGCGAAAGTGGGAGGGTCGGCAGATACGCAGTATTTT
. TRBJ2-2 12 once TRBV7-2 CASSFHPGELFF TGTGCCAGCAGCTTCCATCCCGGGGAGCTGTTTTTT
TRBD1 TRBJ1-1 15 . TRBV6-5 CASSYSGQGATEAFF TGTGCCAGCAGTTACTCGGGACAGGGGGCAACTGAAGCTTTCTTT
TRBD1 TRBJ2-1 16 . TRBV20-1 CSASQISGTGRNEQFF TGCAGTGCTAGTCAAATCTCGGGGACAGGGAGGAATGAGCAGTTCTTC
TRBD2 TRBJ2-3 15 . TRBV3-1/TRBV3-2 CASSQTVLAADTQYF TGTGCCAGCAGCCAAACGGTTCTAGCGGCAGATACGCAGTATTTT
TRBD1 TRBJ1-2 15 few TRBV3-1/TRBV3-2 CASSPGQGENYGYTF TGTGCCAGCAGCCCCGGACAGGGGGAAAACTATGGCTACACCTTC